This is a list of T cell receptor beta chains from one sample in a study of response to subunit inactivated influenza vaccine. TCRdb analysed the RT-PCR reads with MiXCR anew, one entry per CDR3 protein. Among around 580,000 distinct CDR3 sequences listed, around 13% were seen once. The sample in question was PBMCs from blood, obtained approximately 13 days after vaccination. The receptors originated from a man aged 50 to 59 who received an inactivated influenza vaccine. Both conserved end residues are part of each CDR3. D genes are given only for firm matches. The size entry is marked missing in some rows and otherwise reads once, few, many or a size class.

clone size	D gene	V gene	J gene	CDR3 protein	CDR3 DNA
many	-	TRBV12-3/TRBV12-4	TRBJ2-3	CASSPRGSPDTQYF	TGTGCCAGCAGCCCCCGCGGGTCCCCAGATACGCAGTATTTT
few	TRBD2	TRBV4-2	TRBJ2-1	CASSHAVSGGARNEQFF	TGTGCCAGCAGCCACGCGGTTAGCGGGGGGGCCCGCAATGAGCAGTTCTTC
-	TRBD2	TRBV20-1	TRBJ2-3	CSARAIAGGPDTQYF	TGCAGTGCTAGAGCAATAGCGGGGGGACCAGATACGCAGTATTTT
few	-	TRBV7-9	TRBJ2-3	CASSSRPGFLDTQYF	TGTGCCAGCAGCTCCCGCCCAGGGTTCTTAGATACGCAGTATTTT
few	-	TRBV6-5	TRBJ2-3	CASSYFGAQEDTQYF	TGTGCCAGCAGTTACTTCGGGGCGCAGGAAGATACGCAGTATTTT
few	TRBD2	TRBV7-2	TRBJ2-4	CASSVGLAGAGNIQYF	TGTGCCAGTTCAGTCGGACTAGCGGGAGCCGGAAACATTCAGTACTTC
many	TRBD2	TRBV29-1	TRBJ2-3	CSVDGGDTQYF	TGCAGCGTTGACGGGGGGGATACGCAGTATTTT
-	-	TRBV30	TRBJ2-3	CAWSRPSAAHTDTQYF	TGTGCCTGGAGTAGACCCTCAGCAGCCCACACAGATACGCAGTATTTT
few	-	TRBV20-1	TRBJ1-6	CSASRMGDSPLHF	TGCAGTGCTAGTAGGATGGGGGATTCACCCCTCCACTTT
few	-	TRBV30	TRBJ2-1	CAWSGSRYEQFF	TGTGCCTGGAGTGGATCCCGCTATGAGCAGTTCTTC
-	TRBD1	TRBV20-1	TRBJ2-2	CSASNRGRNTGELFF	TGCAGTGCTAGCAACAGGGGGCGGAACACCGGGGAGCTGTTTTTT
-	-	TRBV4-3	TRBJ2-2	CASSQAASLTGELFF	TGCGCCAGCAGCCAAGCGGCCAGCCTCACCGGGGAGCTGTTTTTT
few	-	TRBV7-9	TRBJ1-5	CASSLEASDQPQHF	TGTGCCAGCAGCTTAGAGGCCTCTGACCAGCCCCAGCATTTT
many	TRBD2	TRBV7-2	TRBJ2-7	CASSLALAGGYEQYF	TGTGCCAGCAGCTTAGCGCTAGCGGGAGGGTACGAGCAGTACTTC
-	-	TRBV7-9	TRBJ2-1	CASSPPGKYNEQFF	TGTGCCAGCAGCCCGCCGGGCAAGTACAATGAGCAGTTCTTC